This passage covers 14 T cell receptor beta chains from one sample sequenced in a study of blood T cell repertoires in COVID-19 (dated by TCRdb to 2020 to 2021). To prepare the library, the immunoSEQ multiplex PCR assay was applied. Sourced from immuneACCESS, this table was stored by TCRdb with only in-frame sequences that have V and J called. A share of the clones is absent; for the studies checked, an unresolved V gene accounts for under half, and the remainder has no known explanation. This sample holds approximately 80,000 clones; about 85% were observed only once. The leading ten clones occupy around 9% of the sample. Sequenced material: peripheral blood. Receptors were obtained from a human donor in a cohort sampled during active COVID-19.

The chain joins TRBV6-4 to TRBJ2-3; D is possibly TRBD2 (5 bases). CDR1 and CDR2 from the germline V gene are MRHNA and SNTAGT. Trimming removed 4 bases from V and 0 bases from J, with 8 bases in between. This CDR3 spans 14 amino acids. CDR3 residues: CASSVLASTDTQYF. CDR3 nucleotides: TGTGCCAGCAGTGTCCTAGCAAGCACAGATACGCAGTATTTT.

V is TRBV14 and J is TRBJ2-6; perhaps TRBD2 as D (5 bases). The germline gives CDR1 SGHDN, CDR2 FVKESK. The CDR3 contains 17 residues. V shed 1 base and J shed 2 bases, with 12 bases lying between them. The CDR3 DNA follows: TGTGCCAGCAGCCAAGGACGATCGGGGACTGGGGCCAACGTCCTGACTTTC. Protein product: CASSQGRSGTGANVLTF.

The chain combines TRBV2 with TRBJ1-6; 7 bases are a match to TRBD1. The V gene's germline CDR1 is SNHLY and CDR2 FYNNEI. The CDR3 contains 15 residues. After removal of 3 bases from V and 8 bases from J, the junction contained 7 bases not matched to a gene. The CDR3 DNA reads as TGTGCCAGCAGTGAGGACCGGGACAGTCATTCACCCCTCCACTTT. This codes for CASSEDRDSHSPLHF. Together with reference TRBV2 and TRBJ1-6, the CDR3 gives the full variable domain: EPEVTQTPSHQVTQMGQEVILRCVPISNHLYFYWYRQILGQKVEFLVSFYNNEISEKSEIFDDQFSVERPDGSNFTLKIRSTKLEDSAMYFCASSEDRDSHSPLHFGNGTRLTVT.

The chain recombines TRBV6-1 with TRBJ2-3, with 9 bases fitting TRBD2. Trimming removed 1 base from V and 1 base from J; junction bases left unmatched: 0. Germline CDR1 and CDR2: MNHNS and SASEGT. The CDR3 contains 15 residues. The DNA for the CDR3 is TGTGCCAGCAGTGAAGGACTAGCGGGCACAGATACGCAGTATTTT. The encoded protein is CASSEGLAGTDTQYF.

CDR3 residues: CASSAQGNTIYF. For the CDR3, the DNA is TGTGCCAGCAGCGCACAGGGGAACACCATATATTTT. V is TRBV5-6 and J is TRBJ1-3, with TRBD1 matching 7 bases. After removal of 4 bases from V and 7 bases from J, the junction contained 2 bases not matched to a gene. The CDR3 spans 12 residues. CDR1 is SGHDT, CDR2 YYEEEE, per germline.

The chain has TRBV5-1 and TRBJ1-1, with D tentatively TRBD1 (5 bases). The CDR3 loop spans 14 amino acids. V dropped 2 bases and J dropped 4 bases, with 12 bases sitting between them. Germline CDR1 is SGHRS and CDR2 is YFSETQ. In DNA, the CDR3 is TGCGCCAGCAGCTTAGGGCAGGGCGGCACTGAAGCTTTCTTT. Amino acids: CASSLGQGGTEAFF.

V is TRBV12-3 or TRBV12-4 and J is TRBJ1-5; D ambiguous. Trimming removed 3 bases from V and 4 bases from J, with 7 bases in between. The CDR3 runs to 13 residues. The CDR3 bases are TGTGCCAGCAGTTTGGGCAGTAATCAGCCCCAGCATTTT. Encoded protein: CASSLGSNQPQHF.

The CDR3 reads CASSTSIQGAYEQYF. CDR3 bases: TGCGCCAGCAGTACTAGCATACAAGGGGCCTACGAGCAGTACTTC. This chain joins TRBV10-2 and TRBJ2-7, with a weak D call TRBD2 (6 bases). CDR1 is WSHSY and CDR2 is SAAADI in the germline V gene. The CDR3 has 15 amino acids. V lost 5 bases and J 2 bases, leaving 16 bases between the germline ends.

The genes are TRBV19 and TRBJ2-1, with D maybe TRBD1 (6 bases). The V gene lost 3 bases and the J gene lost 4 bases, with 10 bases spanning the gap. The CDR3 extends over 14 amino acids. CDR1 and CDR2 (germline): LNHDA, SQIVND (reference sequence). Here the CDR3 reads CASSIRGRYNEQFF. CDR3 nucleotide sequence: TGTGCCAGTAGTATTAGGGGGAGATACAATGAGCAGTTCTTC.

In this sample, this clone turned up once. The gene calls are TRBV6-5 and TRBJ2-7; the match to TRBD1 covers 12 bases. This CDR3 comprises 14 residues. The V segment lost 2 bases and the J segment 6 bases; nucleotides outside the gene matches: 2. Looked up from germline, CDR1 is MNHEY and CDR2 is SVGAGI. The CDR3 DNA reads TGTGCCAGCAGTTACAGGGACAGGGGGCGCGAGCAGTACTTC. It specifies CASSYRDRGREQYF.

This chain joins TRBV10-1 and TRBJ2-4, with D possibly matching TRBD1 (6 bases). Trimming shortened V by 9 bases and J by 5 bases, and 17 bases separated the two germline ends. The CDR3 runs to 14 residues. The germline CDR1 and CDR2 sequences are WNHNN and SYGVQD (reference sequence). CDR3 protein: CARYNRDTQNIQYF. As DNA, the CDR3 is TGCGCCAGGTACAACCGGGACACCCAAAACATTCAGTACTTC.

This rearrangement joins TRBV2 to TRBJ2-7; 11 nucleotides match TRBD1. Germline V lookup: CDR1 SNHLY, CDR2 FYNNEI. The ends lost 5 bases at V and 2 bases at J; junction bases unmatched: 5. The CDR3 sequence is 15 residues long. In DNA, the CDR3 is TGTGCCAGCAGTCTCGGACAGGGGGCTCCCTACGAGCAGTACTTC. Amino acids: CASSLGQGAPYEQYF.

Only a few counts were recorded for this clone. CDR3 region: CASTAGSTNYGYTF. CDR3 bases: TGTGCCAGCACCGCAGGGTCCACTAACTATGGCTACACCTTC. J is TRBJ1-2 and V is TRBV18, with D tentatively TRBD1 (5 bases). Germline V gene data show CDR1 as KGHSH and CDR2 as LQKENI. The CDR3 sequence is 14 residues long. V was trimmed by 8 bases and J by 0 bases, leaving 13 bases between them.

The chain links TRBV5-1 to TRBJ2-3, with TRBD2 matching over 11 bases. V gave up 0 bases and J gave up 6 bases; unmatched junction bases: 6. The length of the CDR3 is 16 residues. In germline, CDR1 is SGHRS, CDR2 YFSETQ. The CDR3 here is CASSLGLAGILDTQYF. The DNA for the CDR3 is TGCGCCAGCAGCTTGGGACTAGCGGGGATTTTGGATACGCAGTATTTT.